These 21 T cell receptor beta chains share one sample of origin, sequenced in a study of blood T cell repertoires in COVID-19. The method was immunoSEQ multiplex PCR; TCRdb's version includes in-frame clones alone and lacks a portion of them. The sample lists hundreds of thousands of clones, about 91% occurring once. Specimen: peripheral blood. These receptors originate from a woman in her forties or fifties with COVID-19, enrolled during active disease.

Of note for this clone: One end of the junction fails to match germline, which may point to a read error. This chain joins TRBV6-1 and TRBJ1-5; D is unclear. The germline CDR1 and CDR2 sequences are MNHNS and SASEGT. The CDR3 extends over 13 amino acids. CDR3 sequence (DNA): TGTGCCAGCAGAGAAGGAGGGCACGAGCCCCAGCATTTT. It codes for CASREGGHEPQHF.

The chain uses TRBV6-5 and TRBJ2-1; weak D call: TRBD2 (6 bases). CDR3 size: 15 residues. Germline loops: CDR1 MNHEY, CDR2 SVGAGI. The V end lost 2 bases, the J end lost 6 bases, and 14 bases lay between the germline ends. Here the CDR3 DNA reads TGTGCCAGCAGTTACCTACCGGGGGACGCCAATGAGCAGTTCTTC. Protein product: CASSYLPGDANEQFF.

A word on this clone: Other DNA sequences in this specimen translate into the identical CDR3. The chain joins TRBV15 to TRBJ1-1; D not certain. V shed 1 base and J shed 0 bases, with 3 bases lying between them. The CDR3 totals 13 residues. CDR1 LNHNV and CDR2 YYDKDF come from the germline V gene (reference sequence). The CDR3 loop is CATSRAVNTEAFF. CDR3 sequence (DNA): TGTGCCACCAGCAGAGCGGTGAACACTGAAGCTTTCTTT.

The chain recombines TRBV28 with TRBJ1-1, with D possibly TRBD1 on 6 matching bases. The V end was cut by 7 bases, the J end by 5 bases, with 17 bases between. The CDR3 spans 14 residues. CDR1 and CDR2 from the germline V gene are MDHEN and SYDVKM. CDR3 DNA: TGTGCCAGCACCGGACAGCCCTCCGGGACTGAAGCTTTCTTT. Protein sequence: CASTGQPSGTEAFF. Using reference TRBV28 and TRBJ1-1 for the parts outside the CDR3, the full variable domain is DVKVTQSSRYLVKRTGEKVFLECVQDMDHENMFWYRQDPGLGLRLIYFSYDVKMKEKGDIPEGYSVSREKKERFSLILESASTNQTSMYLCASTGQPSGTEAFFGQGTRLTVV.

This clone is a singleton in its sample. The chain carries TRBV6-5 and TRBJ1-5; 7 nucleotides match TRBD1. Germline CDR1 and CDR2: MNHEY and SVGAGI. V lost 7 bases and J lost 1; bases outside the gene matches: 7. The CDR3 is 15 residues long. Written as DNA, the CDR3 is TGTGCCAGCACCACAGGGGCGGTGAGCAATCAGCCCCAGCATTTT. It yields the protein CASTTGAVSNQPQHF.

The chain employs TRBV21-1 and TRBJ2-2; the DNA was not compared with TRBD2, the D call given in the table. TRBV21-1 is noted as a pseudogene. This CDR3 has 18 residues. The CDR3 DNA reads as TGTGCCAGCAGCAAAGATAGTAGCGGGGGGCCGGGGACCGGGGAGCTGTTTTTT. This gives the protein CASSKDSSGGPGTGELFF.

The chain joins TRBV10-3 to TRBJ2-3; 11 bases agree with TRBD2. Germline V gene data show CDR1 as ENHRY and CDR2 as SYGVKD. The V segment lost 5 bases and the J segment 4 bases; nucleotides outside the gene matches: 5. CDR3 size: 15 residues. The CDR3 loop is CAISLAGGPSDTQYF. The CDR3, as DNA: TGTGCCATCAGTTTAGCGGGGGGGCCTTCAGATACGCAGTATTTT.

This rearrangement joins TRBV11-2 to TRBJ2-1; 7 nucleotides agree with TRBD2. V dropped 6 bases and J dropped 0; count of bases not matched to a gene: 11. Germline V gene lookup returns CDR1 SGHAT and CDR2 FQNNGV. CDR3 length: 17 amino acids. The CDR3 DNA reads as TGTGCCAGCAGATCAGGAGCCGGCGGGGGCTCCTACAATGAGCAGTTCTTC. Its protein product is CASRSGAGGGSYNEQFF.

About this clone: The junction does not match germline at one end; this may be a read error. The rearrangement uses TRBV6-4 and TRBJ1-5; no firm D call. Germline V gives CDR1 MRHNA, CDR2 SNTAGT. CDR3 size: 12 residues. The DNA for the CDR3 is TGTGCCAGCAGTTTTCTTCCTCCTCCGCGCGATTTT. Its protein is CASSFLPPPRDF.

The chain uses TRBV4-1 and TRBJ1-3; the match to TRBD1 covers 8 bases. Trimming at V came to 3 bases and at J to 4 bases, leaving 23 bases not matched to a gene. CDR1 is MGHRA and CDR2 is YSYEKL in the germline V gene. This CDR3 contains 21 residues. The CDR3 coding sequence is TGCGCCAGCAGCCACCCCCGGGACAGGTTGAAGGGCAACAGGGGAGGAAACACCATATATTTT. Its translation is CASSHPRDRLKGNRGGNTIYF.

The rearrangement uses TRBV19 and TRBJ1-2; tentatively, D is TRBD1 (5 bases). Germline CDR1 reads LNHDA; CDR2 reads SQIVND (reference sequence). The CDR3 has 14 residues. The V end was cut by 5 bases, the J end by 4 bases, with 14 bases between. In DNA form, the CDR3 reads TGTGCCAGTAGTCCCCGGCGGGGCGGCTATGGCTACACCTTC. The encoded protein is CASSPRRGGYGYTF.

The genes are TRBV6-6 and TRBJ2-7; tentative D call: TRBD1 (6 bases). Trimming shortened V by 0 bases and J by 4 bases, and 16 bases separated the two germline ends. The CDR3 is 16 amino acids. Germline V gives CDR1 MNHNY, CDR2 SVGAGI (reference sequence). CDR3 coding DNA: TGTGCCAGCAGTTACTCCGCAGGGGCTATGGAATACGAGCAGTACTTC. The encoded protein is CASSYSAGAMEYEQYF.

This clone was seen just once. This chain links TRBV7-2 with TRBJ1-5; D unclear. This CDR3 is 14 amino acids long. V was cut by 1 base and J by 4 bases, with 8 bases left in between. Germline assignment: CDR1 SGHTA and CDR2 FQGNSA. CDR3 in DNA: TGTGCCAGCAGCTTAGTCGTTGTAAATCAGCCCCAGCATTTT. Protein product: CASSLVVVNQPQHF.

J is TRBJ1-1 and V is TRBV19; 11 bases fit TRBD1. The CDR3 spans 14 residues. V dropped 6 bases and J dropped 5; count of bases not matched to a gene: 5. Germline CDR1 LNHDA, CDR2 SQIVND (reference sequence). CDR3 sequence reads: CASSLGTGGTEAFF. As DNA, the CDR3 is TGTGCCAGTAGCCTAGGGACAGGGGGGACTGAAGCTTTCTTT. The entire variable domain, with the rest obtained from reference TRBV19 and TRBJ1-1, is as follows: DGGITQSPKYLFRKEGQNVTLSCEQNLNHDAMYWYRQDPGQGLRLIYYSQIVNDFQKGDIAEGYSVSREKKESFPLTVTSAQKNPTAFYLCASSLGTGGTEAFFGQGTRLTVV.

The CDR3 bases are TGTGCCAGCAGCAGACAGGACGGTTATGGCTACACCTTC. It yields the protein CASSRQDGYGYTF. This chain links TRBV5-5 with TRBJ1-2, with D possibly matching TRBD1 (6 bases). Germline assignment: CDR1 SGHKS and CDR2 YYEKEE (reference sequence). Trimming took off 4 bases at V and 5 bases at J, with 12 bases between the two ends. The CDR3 covers 13 residues. The full variable domain, with the rest looked up from reference TRBV5-5 and TRBJ1-2, is DAGVTQSPTHLIKTRGQQVTLRCSPISGHKSVSWYQQVLGQGPQFIFQYYEKEERGRGNFPDRFSARQFPNYSSELNVNALLLGDSALYLCASSRQDGYGYTFGSGTRLTVV.

The chain links TRBV6-1 to TRBJ2-5; TRBD2 might be the D (5 bases). V was trimmed by 1 base and J by 2 bases, leaving 8 bases between them. The CDR3 has 14 residues. CDR1 and CDR2 from the germline V gene are MNHNS and SASEGT. This chain's CDR3 is CASSEVGVQETQYF. The CDR3 nucleotides read TGTGCCAGCAGTGAAGTGGGAGTACAAGAGACCCAGTACTTC.

This rearrangement joins TRBV3-1 (or the pseudogene TRBV3-2) to TRBJ2-3; TRBD2 agrees at 11 bases. CDR3 length equals 18 residues. J gave up 5 bases and V 0 bases, and 10 bases lay outside the gene matches. CDR1 is LGHDT, CDR2 YNNKEL, per germline (reference sequence). As DNA, the CDR3 is TGTGCCAGCAGCCAAGATGGGGCTAGCGGGGGGCCTTTAGATACGCAGTATTTT. This codes for CASSQDGASGGPLDTQYF.

V and J are TRBV7-6 and TRBJ1-4, with D maybe TRBD1 (6 bases). In germline, CDR1 is SGHVS, CDR2 FNYEAQ. The CDR3 length is 16 residues. The V end was cut by 5 bases, the J end by 5 bases, with 18 bases between. CDR3 sequence reads: CASSPRRGGSNEKLFF. The CDR3 bases are TGTGCCAGCAGCCCCAGAAGAGGGGGTTCCAATGAAAAACTGTTTTTT.

CDR3 DNA sequence: TGCGCCAGCAGCCAAACGGCAGGGGACTATGGCTACACCTTC. Its translation: CASSQTAGDYGYTF. This chain joins TRBV4-1 and TRBJ1-2; TRBD1 is a possible D gene (6 bases). The V end was cut by 2 bases, the J end by 3 bases, with 10 bases between. Germline V gene data show CDR1 as MGHRA and CDR2 as YSYEKL. The CDR3 loop spans 14 amino acids.

The table lists this clone with a few counts. CDR3 region: CASSLGGGPNSPLHF. The CDR3 region has the DNA TGTGCCAGCAGCTTAGGGGGAGGGCCTAATTCACCCCTCCACTTT. The chain employs TRBV7-9 and TRBJ1-6; D call uncertain. Trimming removed 1 base from V and 6 bases from J, with 10 bases in between. There are 15 residues in the CDR3. The germline V gene has CDR1 SEHNR and CDR2 FQNEAQ (reference sequence).

The chain carries TRBV9 and TRBJ1-1; the D is unclear. Per the germline V gene, CDR1 is SGDLS and CDR2 is YYNGEE. V gave up 0 bases and J gave up 5 bases, with 14 bases separating them. CDR3 length: 15 amino acids. CDR3 DNA: TGTGCCAGCAGCGTAGACGGATATCGAGCGACTGAAGCTTTCTTT. This gives the protein CASSVDGYRATEAFF.